This T cell receptor beta chain is from a study of T cell repertoires in cytomegalovirus infection. Whole-study context: From public TCR beta signatures came an indication of both CMV infection and matching HLA type. Overall study results and limits: The ex vivo response showed dominance by HLA-C-restricted CMV-specific TCR beta clonotypes. Cumulative public TCR beta family frequency identified carriers of CMV plus the relevant HLA.

MiXCR, applied by TCRdb to the reads, yields one record per CDR3 protein. The table lists around 200,000 distinct CDR3 sequences, around two fifths of them singletons. Germline CDR1 reads SGDLS; CDR2 reads YYNGEE. The CDR3 consists of 16 residues. V shed 2 bases and J 3 bases; nucleotides not matched to a gene: 10. As for this clonotype: Its antigen is still unknown.

The sequencing used CD8+ T cells from cultured PBMCs, collected from culture after CMV antigen stimulation. This sequence originates from a human donor in good health (CMV status not recorded). Some clones in this sample may be carry-over from other donors' samples. This chain joins TRBV9 and TRBJ2-7; the match to TRBD1 covers 8 bases. The CDR3 spells CASSVASGQAIYEQYF. CDR3 coding DNA: TGTGCCAGCAGCGTGGCCTCGGGACAGGCAATCTACGAGCAGTACTTC.